The present T cell receptor beta chain was sequenced within a study of T cell repertoires in cytomegalovirus infection. About the study: Recently identified HLA-C-restricted CMV epitopes were used, and well-studied HLA-B-restricted CMV epitopes were used as well. Shared public TCR beta signatures pointed to both CMV infection and a matching HLA type.

The CDR3 consists of 15 residues. Germline CDR1 and CDR2: MNHEY and SVGEGT. Unmatched junction bases numbered 9, after V lost 5 bases and J lost 4 bases. Worth noting for this clonotype: The antigen remains unidentified.

Using its own MiXCR run on the reads, TCRdb lists one record per CDR3 protein. The table lists about 890,000 distinct CDR3 sequences, roughly 31% of them singletons. This sequence joins TRBV6-2 or TRBV6-3 and TRBJ2-7; TRBD1 matches at 9 bases. The specimen was cultured CD8+ T cells from PBMCs, collected from culture after CMV antigen stimulation. The origin of this receptor is a human donor in good health (CMV status not recorded). Some clones in this sample may be carry-over from other donors' samples. Here the CDR3 DNA reads TGTGCCAGCAGTCTAAGCGGGACAGGGATGTACGAGCAGTACTTC. This sequence encodes CASSLSGTGMYEQYF.